This T cell receptor (beta chain) was recorded in a study of T cells in women clearing cervical HPV infection. The wider study: HLA type could not be excluded as a confounder. General study findings and limits: A classifier using richness and V gene abundances reached an AUC of 0.83.

Comments on this clone: Its target is unknown. The read stops 3 residues short of the end of the CDR3; the missing end is completed from the germline J gene.

This CDR3 has 14 amino acids. V lost 2 bases to trimming and J lost 3 bases, with 8 bases between them. Germline V gene data show CDR1 as KGHSH and CDR2 as LQKENI. Prevalent HPV16 infections were excluded; only incident single HPV16 infections included. Here immunoSEQ multiplex PCR was the method, and the copy in TCRdb shows in-frame clones only, minus some. Its clone listing holds 25,000 to 35,000 clones. The specimen was blood buffy coat. The rearrangement links TRBV18 to TRBJ1-3; a possible D gene is TRBD1 (5 bases). This clonotype was obtained from a woman between 18 and 70 years old with a cervical HPV16 infection that either progressed to CIN3+ or cleared (not recorded which). The sequenced part of the CDR3 DNA is TGTGCCAGCTCACCATTCCAGGGTGGAAACACC. It is translated as CASSPFQGGNT. The full CDR3 protein is CASSPFQGGNTIYF. The full variable domain, in which reference TRBV18 and TRBJ1-3 provide the parts outside the CDR3, is NAGVMQNPRHLVRRRGQEARLRCSPMKGHSHVYWYRQLPEEGLKFMVYLQKENIIDESGMPKERFSAEFPKEGPSILRIQQVVRGDSAAYFCASSPFQGGNTIYFGEGSWLTVV.